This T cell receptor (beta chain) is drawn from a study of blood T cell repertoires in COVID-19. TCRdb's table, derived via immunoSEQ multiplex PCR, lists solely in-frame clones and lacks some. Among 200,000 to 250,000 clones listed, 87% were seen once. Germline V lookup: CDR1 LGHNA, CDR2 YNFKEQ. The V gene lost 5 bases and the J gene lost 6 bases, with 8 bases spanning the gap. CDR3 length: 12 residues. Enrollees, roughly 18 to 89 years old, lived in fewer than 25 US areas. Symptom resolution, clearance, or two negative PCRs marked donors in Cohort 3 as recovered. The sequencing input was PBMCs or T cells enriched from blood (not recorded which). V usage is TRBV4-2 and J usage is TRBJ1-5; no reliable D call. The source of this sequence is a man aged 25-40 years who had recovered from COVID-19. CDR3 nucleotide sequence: TGTGCCAGCAGCGGAGAGGGTCAGCCCCAGCATTTT. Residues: CASSGEGQPQHF.